The sequence of this T cell receptor (beta chain) was determined in a study of blood T cell repertoires in COVID-19. About the study: The origin of the acute and convalescent COVID-19 samples was the United States, Italy and Spain. T cells, B-cell-depleted T cells, or PBMCs supplied cDNA or gDNA.

As originally analysed: The authors estimated nucleated cell counts from reference gene primer amplification. TCRdb's copy holds only in-frame clones and misses some; the assay was immunoSEQ multiplex PCR. From that table come the V and J calls and clone size; the DNA was used to work out D and trimming. The sample lists some 150,000 clones, approximately 81% occurring once. This clone was detected once. The CDR3 is 17 amino acids. The V and J ends lost 3 bases and 2 bases, in that order; junction bases with no gene match: 11. Germline V CDR1 and CDR2: SGHTA, FQGNSA. This clonotype was sampled from a man between 35 and 55 years old with acute or convalescent COVID-19. The sample was peripheral blood. V gene TRBV7-2 combines with J gene TRBJ2-3; 7 bases fit TRBD2. The CDR3 DNA follows: TGTGCCAGCAGCTTGATCCGGAGGACTAGAGACACAGATACGCAGTATTTT. Translating it yields CASSLIRRTRDTDTQYF. The complete variable domain, with remaining parts taken from reference TRBV7-2 and TRBJ2-3, reads GAGVSQSPSNKVTEKGKDVELRCDPISGHTALYWYRQSLGQGLEFLIYFQGNSAPDKSGLPSDRFSAERTGGSVSTLTIQRTQQEDSAVYLCASSLIRRTRDTDTQYFGPGTRLTVL.